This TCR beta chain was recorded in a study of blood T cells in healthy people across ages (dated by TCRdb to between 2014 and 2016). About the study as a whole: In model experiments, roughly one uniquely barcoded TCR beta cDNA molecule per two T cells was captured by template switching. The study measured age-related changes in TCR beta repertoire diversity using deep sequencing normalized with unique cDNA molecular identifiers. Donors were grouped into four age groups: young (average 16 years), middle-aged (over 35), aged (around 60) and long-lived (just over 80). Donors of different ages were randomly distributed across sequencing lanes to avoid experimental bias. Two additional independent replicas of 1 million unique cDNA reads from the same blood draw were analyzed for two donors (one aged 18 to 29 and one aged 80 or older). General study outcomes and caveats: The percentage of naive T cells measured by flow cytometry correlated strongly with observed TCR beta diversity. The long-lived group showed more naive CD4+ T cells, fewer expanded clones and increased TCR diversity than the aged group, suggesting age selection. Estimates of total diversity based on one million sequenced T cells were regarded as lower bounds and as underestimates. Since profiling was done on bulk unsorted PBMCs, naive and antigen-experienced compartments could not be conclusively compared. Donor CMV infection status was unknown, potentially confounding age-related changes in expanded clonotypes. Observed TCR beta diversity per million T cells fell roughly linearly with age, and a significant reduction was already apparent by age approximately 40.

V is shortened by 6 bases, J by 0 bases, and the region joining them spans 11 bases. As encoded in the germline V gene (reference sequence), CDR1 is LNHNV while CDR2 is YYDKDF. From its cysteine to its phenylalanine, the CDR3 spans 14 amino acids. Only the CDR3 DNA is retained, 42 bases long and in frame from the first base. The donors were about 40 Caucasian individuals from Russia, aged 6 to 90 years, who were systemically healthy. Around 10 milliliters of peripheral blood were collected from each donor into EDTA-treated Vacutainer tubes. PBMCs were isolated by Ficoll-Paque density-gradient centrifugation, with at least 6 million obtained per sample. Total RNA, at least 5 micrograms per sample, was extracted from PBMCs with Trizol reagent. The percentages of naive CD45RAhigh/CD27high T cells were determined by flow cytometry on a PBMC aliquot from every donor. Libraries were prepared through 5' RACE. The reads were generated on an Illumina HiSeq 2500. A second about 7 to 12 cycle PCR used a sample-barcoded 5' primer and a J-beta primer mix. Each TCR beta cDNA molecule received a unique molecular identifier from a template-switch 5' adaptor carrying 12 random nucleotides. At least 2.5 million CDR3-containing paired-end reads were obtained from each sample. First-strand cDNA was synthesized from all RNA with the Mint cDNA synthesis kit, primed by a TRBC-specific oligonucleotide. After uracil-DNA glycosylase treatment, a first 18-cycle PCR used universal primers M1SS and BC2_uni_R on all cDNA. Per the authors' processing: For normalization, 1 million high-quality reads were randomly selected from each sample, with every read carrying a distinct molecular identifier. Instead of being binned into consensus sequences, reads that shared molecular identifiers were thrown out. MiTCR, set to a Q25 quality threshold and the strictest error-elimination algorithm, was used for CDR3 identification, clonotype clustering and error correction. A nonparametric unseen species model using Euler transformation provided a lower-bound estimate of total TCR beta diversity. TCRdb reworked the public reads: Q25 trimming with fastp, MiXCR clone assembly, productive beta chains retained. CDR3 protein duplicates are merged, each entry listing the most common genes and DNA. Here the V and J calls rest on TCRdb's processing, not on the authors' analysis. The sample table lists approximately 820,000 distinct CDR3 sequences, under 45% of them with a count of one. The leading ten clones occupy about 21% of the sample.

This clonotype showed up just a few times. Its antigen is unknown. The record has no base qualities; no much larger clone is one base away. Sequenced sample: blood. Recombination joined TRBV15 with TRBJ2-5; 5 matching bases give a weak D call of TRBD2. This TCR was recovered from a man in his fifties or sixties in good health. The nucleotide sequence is TGTGCCACCAGGGACTCCAAGTACCAAGAGACCCAGTACTTC. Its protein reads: CATRDSKYQETQYF.